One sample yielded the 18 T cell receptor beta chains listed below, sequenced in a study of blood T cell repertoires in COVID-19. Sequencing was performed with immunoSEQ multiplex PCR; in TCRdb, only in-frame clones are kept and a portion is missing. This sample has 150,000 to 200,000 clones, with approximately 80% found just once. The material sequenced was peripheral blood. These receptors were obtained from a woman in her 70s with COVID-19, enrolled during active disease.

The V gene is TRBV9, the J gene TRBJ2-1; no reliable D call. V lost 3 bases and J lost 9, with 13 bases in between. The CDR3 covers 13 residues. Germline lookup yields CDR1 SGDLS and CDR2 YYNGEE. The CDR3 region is CASSAAPWPEQFF. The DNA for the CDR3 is TGTGCCAGCAGCGCCGCTCCTTGGCCTGAGCAGTTCTTC.

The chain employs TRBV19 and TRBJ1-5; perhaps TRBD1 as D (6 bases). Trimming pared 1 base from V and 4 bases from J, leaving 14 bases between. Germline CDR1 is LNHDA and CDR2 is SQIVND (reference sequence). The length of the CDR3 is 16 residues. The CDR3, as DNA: TGTGCCAGTAGTATAGGAGGACAGTGGGGAAATCAGCCCCAGCATTTT. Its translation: CASSIGGQWGNQPQHF.

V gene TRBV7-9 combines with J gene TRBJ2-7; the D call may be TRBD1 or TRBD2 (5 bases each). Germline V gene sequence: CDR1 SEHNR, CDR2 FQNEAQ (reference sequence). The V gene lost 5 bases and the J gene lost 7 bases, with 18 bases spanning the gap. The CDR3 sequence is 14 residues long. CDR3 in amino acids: CASSLGTPKGEQYF. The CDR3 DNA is TGTGCCAGCAGCCTAGGGACCCCCAAGGGGGAGCAGTACTTC.

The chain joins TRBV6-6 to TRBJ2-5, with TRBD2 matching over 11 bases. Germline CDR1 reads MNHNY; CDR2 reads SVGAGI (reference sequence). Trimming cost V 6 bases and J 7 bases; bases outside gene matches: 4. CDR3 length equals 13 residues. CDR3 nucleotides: TGTGCCAGCAGCCTTACTAGCGGGAGGACCCAGTACTTC. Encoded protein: CASSLTSGRTQYF.

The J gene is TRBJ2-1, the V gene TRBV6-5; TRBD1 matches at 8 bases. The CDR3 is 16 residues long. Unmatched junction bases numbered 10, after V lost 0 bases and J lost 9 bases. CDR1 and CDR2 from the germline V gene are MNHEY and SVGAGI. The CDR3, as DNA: TGTGCCAGCAGTTACTCGATGTTCGGACAGGGCGTTGAGCAGTTCTTC. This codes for CASSYSMFGQGVEQFF.

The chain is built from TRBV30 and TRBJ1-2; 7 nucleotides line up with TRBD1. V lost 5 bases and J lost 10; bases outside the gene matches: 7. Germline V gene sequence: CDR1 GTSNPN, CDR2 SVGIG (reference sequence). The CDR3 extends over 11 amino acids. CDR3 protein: CAWSGTAAYTF. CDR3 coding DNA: TGTGCCTGGTCCGGGACAGCCGCCTACACCTTC.

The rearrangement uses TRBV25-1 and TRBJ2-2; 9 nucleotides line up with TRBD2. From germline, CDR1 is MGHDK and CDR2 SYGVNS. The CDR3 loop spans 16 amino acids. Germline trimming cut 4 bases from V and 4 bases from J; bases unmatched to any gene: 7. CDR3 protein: CASSAHSGRSTGELFF. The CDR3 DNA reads TGTGCCAGCAGTGCCCATAGCGGGAGAAGCACCGGGGAGCTGTTTTTT.

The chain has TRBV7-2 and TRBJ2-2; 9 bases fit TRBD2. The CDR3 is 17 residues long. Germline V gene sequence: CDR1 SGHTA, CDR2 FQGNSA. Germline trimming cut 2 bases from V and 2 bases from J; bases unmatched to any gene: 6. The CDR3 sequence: CASSLNGGRANTGELFF. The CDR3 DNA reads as TGTGCCAGCAGCTTAAACGGCGGGAGGGCTAACACCGGGGAGCTGTTTTTT.

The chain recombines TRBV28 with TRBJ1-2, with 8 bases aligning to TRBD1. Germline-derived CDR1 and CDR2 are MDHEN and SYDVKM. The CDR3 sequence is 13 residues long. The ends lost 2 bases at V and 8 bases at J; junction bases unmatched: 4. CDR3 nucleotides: TGTGCCAGCAGTTTACAGGGGGCGTTGGGCTACACCTTC. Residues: CASSLQGALGYTF.

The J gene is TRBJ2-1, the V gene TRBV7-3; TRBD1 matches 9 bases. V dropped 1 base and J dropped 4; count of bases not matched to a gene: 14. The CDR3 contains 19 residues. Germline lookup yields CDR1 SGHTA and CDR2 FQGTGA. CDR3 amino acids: CASSLRPGQGILTYNEQFF. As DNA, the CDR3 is TGTGCCAGCAGCTTAAGACCGGGACAGGGTATACTTACATACAATGAGCAGTTCTTC.

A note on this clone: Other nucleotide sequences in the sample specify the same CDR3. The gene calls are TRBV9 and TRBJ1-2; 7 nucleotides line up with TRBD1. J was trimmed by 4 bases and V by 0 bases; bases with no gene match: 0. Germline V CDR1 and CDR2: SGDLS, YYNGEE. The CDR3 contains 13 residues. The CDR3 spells CASSVGQGYGYTF. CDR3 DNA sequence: TGTGCCAGCAGCGTAGGACAGGGCTATGGCTACACCTTC.

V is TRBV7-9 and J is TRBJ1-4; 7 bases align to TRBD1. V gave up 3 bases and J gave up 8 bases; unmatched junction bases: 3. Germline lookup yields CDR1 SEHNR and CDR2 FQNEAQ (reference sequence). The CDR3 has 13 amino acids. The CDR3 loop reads CASSLSRGEKLFF. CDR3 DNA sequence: TGTGCCAGCAGCTTGTCCAGGGGGGAAAAACTGTTTTTT.

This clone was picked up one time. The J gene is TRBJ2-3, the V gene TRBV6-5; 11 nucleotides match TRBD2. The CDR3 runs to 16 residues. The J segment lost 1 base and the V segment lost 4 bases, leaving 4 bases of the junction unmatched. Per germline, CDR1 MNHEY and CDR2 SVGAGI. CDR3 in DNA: TGTGCCAGCAGTTCTAGGGGACTAGCGGGCACAGATACGCAGTATTTT. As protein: CASSSRGLAGTDTQYF.

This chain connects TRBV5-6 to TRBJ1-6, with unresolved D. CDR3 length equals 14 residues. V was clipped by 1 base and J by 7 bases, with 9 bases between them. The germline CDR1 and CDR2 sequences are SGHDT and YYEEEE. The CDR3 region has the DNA TGTGCCAGCAGCTTGCCAGGTTTAAATTCACCCCTCCACTTT. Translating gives CASSLPGLNSPLHF.

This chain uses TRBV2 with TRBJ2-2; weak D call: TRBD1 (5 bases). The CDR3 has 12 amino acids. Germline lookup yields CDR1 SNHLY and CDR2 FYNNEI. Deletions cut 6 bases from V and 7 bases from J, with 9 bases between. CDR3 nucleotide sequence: TGTGCCAGCAGACCGCAGGGCGGGGAGCTGTTTTTT. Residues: CASRPQGGELFF.

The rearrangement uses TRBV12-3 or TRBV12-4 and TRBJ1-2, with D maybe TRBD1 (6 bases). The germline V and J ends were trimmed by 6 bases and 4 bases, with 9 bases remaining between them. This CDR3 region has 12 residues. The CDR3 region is CASSRGPYGYTF. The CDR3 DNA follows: TGTGCCAGCAGCAGGGGTCCCTATGGCTACACCTTC.

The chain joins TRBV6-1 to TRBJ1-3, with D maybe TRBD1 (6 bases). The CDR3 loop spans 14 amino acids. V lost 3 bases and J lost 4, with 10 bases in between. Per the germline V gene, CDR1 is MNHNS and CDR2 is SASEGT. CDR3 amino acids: CASSDRDIGNTIYF. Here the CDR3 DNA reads TGTGCCAGCAGTGACCGGGACATAGGAAACACCATATATTTT.

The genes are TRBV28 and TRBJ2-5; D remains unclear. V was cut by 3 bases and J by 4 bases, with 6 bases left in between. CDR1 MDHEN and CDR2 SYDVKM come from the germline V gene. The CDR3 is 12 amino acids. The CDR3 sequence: CASSFVLETQYF. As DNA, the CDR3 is TGTGCCAGCAGTTTTGTTCTAGAGACCCAGTACTTC.